The rows below give T cell receptor beta chains drawn from one sample of a study of beta chain features in type 1 diabetes. The protocol was immunoSEQ multiplex PCR, while the TCRdb copy is restricted to in-frame clones and leaves out a portion. The table shows just under 150,000 clones, with about an eighth occurring only once. What was sequenced was central memory CD4+ T cells from blood. The receptors were sampled from a man between 18 and 29 years old with type 1 diabetes. The CDR3 runs from the conserved cysteine through the conserved F or W. The D gene is left open where the match is weak. For some rows the clone size is stated as once, few or many, or as a class when expanded; others skip it.

v_call	clone_size	j_call	d_call	cdr3_aa	cdr3_nt
TRBV7-8	.	TRBJ2-2	TRBD1	CASSSAQGAVGELFF	TGTGCCAGCAGTTCAGCCCAGGGGGCGGTCGGGGAGCTGTTTTTT
TRBV2	.	TRBJ2-3	.	CASSSPLRTLGDTQYF	TGTGCCAGCAGTAGCCCCCTCCGGACCTTAGGGGATACGCAGTATTTT
TRBV4-1	few	TRBJ1-3	.	CASSPTAVGNTIYF	TGCGCCAGCAGCCCTACTGCGGTTGGAAACACCATATATTTT
TRBV5-1	.	TRBJ2-3	TRBD2	CASSHETSGVSTDTQYF	TGCGCCAGCAGCCACGAGACTAGCGGGGTTAGCACAGATACGCAGTATTTT
TRBV18	many	TRBJ2-5	.	CASSTNSGVPQETQYF	TGTGCCAGCTCAACCAATTCAGGGGTTCCCCAAGAGACCCAGTACTTC
TRBV7-2	many	TRBJ1-5	.	CASSLGRRDQPQHF	TGTGCCAGCAGCCTCGGACGGAGAGATCAGCCCCAGCATTTT
TRBV4-3	.	TRBJ2-5	.	CASSRLAGTQETQYF	TGCGCCAGCAGCCGCCTGGCCGGGACCCAAGAGACCCAGTACTTC
TRBV7-3	.	TRBJ2-1	.	CASSPPDGTYNEQFF	TGTGCCAGCAGCCCCCCGGACGGAACCTACAATGAGCAGTTCTTC
TRBV7-9	many	TRBJ2-1	.	CASSLGQVIDEQFF	TGTGCCAGCAGCTTAGGACAGGTTATCGATGAGCAGTTCTTC
TRBV5-1	few	TRBJ2-4	TRBD1	CASSSQGDIQYF	TGCGCCAGCAGCTCACAGGGGGACATTCAGTACTTC
TRBV9	few	TRBJ1-3	TRBD1	CASTRDSGGNTIYF	TGTGCCAGCACTCGGGACAGTGGTGGAAACACCATATATTTT
TRBV7-2	few	TRBJ1-2	.	CASSLDAGGYTF	TGTGCCAGCAGCTTAGACGCAGGCGGCTACACCTTC
TRBV5-6	.	TRBJ1-3	.	CASSSSDTIYF	TGTGCCAGCAGCTCCTCGGACACCATATATTTT